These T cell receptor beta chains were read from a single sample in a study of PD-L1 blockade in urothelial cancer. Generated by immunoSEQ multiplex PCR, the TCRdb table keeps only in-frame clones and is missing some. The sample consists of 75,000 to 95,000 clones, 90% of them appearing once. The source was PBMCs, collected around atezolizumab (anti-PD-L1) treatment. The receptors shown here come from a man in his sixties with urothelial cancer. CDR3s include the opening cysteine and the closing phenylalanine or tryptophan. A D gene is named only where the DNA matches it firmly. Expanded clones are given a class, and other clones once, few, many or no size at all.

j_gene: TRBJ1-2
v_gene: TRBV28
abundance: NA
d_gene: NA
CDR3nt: TGTGCCAGCAGTCGGCAAGGGGGCTATGGCTACACCTTC
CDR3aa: CASSRQGGYGYTF

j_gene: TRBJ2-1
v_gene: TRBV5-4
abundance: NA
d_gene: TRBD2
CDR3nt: TGTGCCAGCAGCCCGGGGACTAGTCGGGTCAGGAATGAGCAGTTCTTC
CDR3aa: CASSPGTSRVRNEQFF

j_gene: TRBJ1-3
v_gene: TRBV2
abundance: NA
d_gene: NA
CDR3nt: TGTGCCAGACAAGTGGGGAGCTCTGGAAACACCATATATTTT
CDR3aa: CARQVGSSGNTIYF

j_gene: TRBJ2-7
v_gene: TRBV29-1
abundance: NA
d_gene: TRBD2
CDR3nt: TGCAGCGTTGAAGTGGGGCGGGGGGGCCTATACGAGCAGTACTTC
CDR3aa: CSVEVGRGGLYEQYF

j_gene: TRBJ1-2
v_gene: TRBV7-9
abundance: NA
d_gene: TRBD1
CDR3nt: TGTGCCAGCGCGGGGGGGGAAGGACAGGGACGAGGCTACACCTTC
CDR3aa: CASAGGEGQGRGYTF

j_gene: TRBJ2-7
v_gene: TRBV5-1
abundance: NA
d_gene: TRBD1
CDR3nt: TGCGCCAGCAGCTTGGGGGGTACAGGGGGTAGCTACGAGCAGTACTTC
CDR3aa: CASSLGGTGGSYEQYF

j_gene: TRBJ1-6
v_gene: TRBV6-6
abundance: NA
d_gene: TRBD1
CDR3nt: TGTGCCAGCAGTTACCCCCAGGGGGCCAATTCACCCCTCCACTTT
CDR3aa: CASSYPQGANSPLHF

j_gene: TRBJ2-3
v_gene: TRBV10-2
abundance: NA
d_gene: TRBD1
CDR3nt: TGCGCCAGCAGTGGCCGGGGACAGACTAGCACAGATACGCAGTATTTT
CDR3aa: CASSGRGQTSTDTQYF

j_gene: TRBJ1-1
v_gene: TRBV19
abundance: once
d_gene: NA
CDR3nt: TGTGCCAGTAGTGGAACCAGGGTGAGGTACACTGAAGCTTTCTTT
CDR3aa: CASSGTRVRYTEAFF

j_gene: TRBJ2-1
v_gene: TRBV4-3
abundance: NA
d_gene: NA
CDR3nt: TGCGCCAGCAGCCAAGGGTTTGGGCGTCTCATGAATGAGCAGTTCTTC
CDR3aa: CASSQGFGRLMNEQFF

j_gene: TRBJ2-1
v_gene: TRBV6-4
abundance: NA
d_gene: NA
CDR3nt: TGTGCCAGCAGTGTGCAGGGGATGTACAATGAGCAGTTCTTC
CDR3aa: CASSVQGMYNEQFF

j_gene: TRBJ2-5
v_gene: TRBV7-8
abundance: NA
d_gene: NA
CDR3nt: TGTGCCAGCAGCTTAGTAGAGTACCAAGAGACCCAGTACTTC
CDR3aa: CASSLVEYQETQYF

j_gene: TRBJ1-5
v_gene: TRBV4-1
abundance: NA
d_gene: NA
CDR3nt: TGCGCCAGCAGCTCACCCTACCCAGGGAATCAGCCCCAGCATTTT
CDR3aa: CASSSPYPGNQPQHF

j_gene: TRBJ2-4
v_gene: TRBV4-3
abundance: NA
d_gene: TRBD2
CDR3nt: TGCGCCAGCAGCCAAGATCGGCTAGCGGGCAAAAACATTCAGTACTTC
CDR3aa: CASSQDRLAGKNIQYF

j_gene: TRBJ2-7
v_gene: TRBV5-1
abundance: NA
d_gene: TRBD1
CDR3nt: TGCGCCAGCAGCTTGGGAGGGACAGGGGCCTACGAGCAGTACTTC
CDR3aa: CASSLGGTGAYEQYF

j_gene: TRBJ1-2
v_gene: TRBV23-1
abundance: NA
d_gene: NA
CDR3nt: TGCGCCTTGGGGGAGGTTGAAGGCTACACCTTC
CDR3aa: CALGEVEGYTF

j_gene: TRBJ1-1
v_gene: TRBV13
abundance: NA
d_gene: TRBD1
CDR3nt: TGTGCCAGCAGCTCAGGACAGGGGGCGAGGACTGAAGCTTTCTTT
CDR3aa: CASSSGQGARTEAFF

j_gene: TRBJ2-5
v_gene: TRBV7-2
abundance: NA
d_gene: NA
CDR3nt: TGTGCCAGCAGCTTAAAGGCGAGGGAGACCCAGTACTTC
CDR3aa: CASSLKARETQYF

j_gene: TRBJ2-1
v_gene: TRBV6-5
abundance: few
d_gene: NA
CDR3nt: TGTGCCAGCAAGGTACTAGTAGGGTCTGAGCAGTTCTTC
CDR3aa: CASKVLVGSEQFF

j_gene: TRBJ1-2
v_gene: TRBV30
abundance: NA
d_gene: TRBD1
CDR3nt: TGTGCCTGGAGTGTAGGACAGGGGGCTGGCTACACCTTC
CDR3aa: CAWSVGQGAGYTF

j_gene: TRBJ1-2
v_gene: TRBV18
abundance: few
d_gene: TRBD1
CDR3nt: TGTGCCAGCTCAACACCAGGCCGGACAGGGGGCCACTATGGCTACACCTTC
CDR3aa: CASSTPGRTGGHYGYTF

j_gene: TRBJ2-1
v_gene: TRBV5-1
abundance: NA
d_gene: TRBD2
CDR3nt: TGCGCCAGCAGAGCTCTAGCGGGAGACGCCTACAATGAGCAGTTCTTC
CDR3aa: CASRALAGDAYNEQFF

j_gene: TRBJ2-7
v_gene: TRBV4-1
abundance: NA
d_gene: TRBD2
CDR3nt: TGCGCCAGCAGCCGTATAATCGGGACTAGCGGGAGGGCCGAGTACGAGCAGTACTTC
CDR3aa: CASSRIIGTSGRAEYEQYF

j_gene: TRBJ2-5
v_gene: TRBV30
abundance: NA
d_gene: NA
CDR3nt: TGTGCCTGGAGTGTGCAGTACCAAGAGACCCAGTACTTC
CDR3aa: CAWSVQYQETQYF

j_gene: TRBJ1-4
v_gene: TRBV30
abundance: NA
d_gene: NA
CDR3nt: TGTGCCTGGAGCGCCCGCGGCAGGGGTCGGAGTGAAAAACTGTTTTTT
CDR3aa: CAWSARGRGRSEKLFF

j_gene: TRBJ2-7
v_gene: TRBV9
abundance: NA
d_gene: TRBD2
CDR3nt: TGTGCCAGCAGCGTAGATAGCGGGGGGGCCGTGCAGTACTTC
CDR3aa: CASSVDSGGAVQYF

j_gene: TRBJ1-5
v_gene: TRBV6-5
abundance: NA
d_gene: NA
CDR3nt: TGTGCCAGCAGACAGGGTTACAATCAGCCCCAGCATTTT
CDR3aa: CASRQGYNQPQHF

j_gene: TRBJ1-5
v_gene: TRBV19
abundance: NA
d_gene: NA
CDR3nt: TGTGCCAGTAGTATAGTACCCAGGGTACCATATGAGCCCCAGCATTTT
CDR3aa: CASSIVPRVPYEPQHF

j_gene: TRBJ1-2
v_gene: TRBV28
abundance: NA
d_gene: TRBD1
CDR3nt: TGTGCCAGCAGTTTGACAGGGACAGATGGCTACACCTTC
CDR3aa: CASSLTGTDGYTF

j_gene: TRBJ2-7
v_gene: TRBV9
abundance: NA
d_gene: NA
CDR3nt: TGTGCCAGCAGCGTTAGCACGAGCTCCTACGAGCAGTACTTC
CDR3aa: CASSVSTSSYEQYF

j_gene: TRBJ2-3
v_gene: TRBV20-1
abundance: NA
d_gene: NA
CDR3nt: TGCAGTGCTAGCCTAGCCGATACGCAGTATTTT
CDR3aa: CSASLADTQYF

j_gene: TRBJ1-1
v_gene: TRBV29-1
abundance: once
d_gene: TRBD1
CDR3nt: TGCAGCGTTTTTAAGGACAGGGCCAACACTGAAGCTTTCTTT
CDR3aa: CSVFKDRANTEAFF

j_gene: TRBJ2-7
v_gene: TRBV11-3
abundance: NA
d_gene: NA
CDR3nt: TGTGCCAGCAGCTTGTTCTTCCAGAACATCCAGTACTTC
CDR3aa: CASSLFFQNIQYF

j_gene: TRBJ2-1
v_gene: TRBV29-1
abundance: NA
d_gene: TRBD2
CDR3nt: TGCAGCGCCGTACTGGGCGGCGGGATAGCGGGGAGCTCCTACAATGAGCAGTTCTTC
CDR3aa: CSAVLGGGIAGSSYNEQFF

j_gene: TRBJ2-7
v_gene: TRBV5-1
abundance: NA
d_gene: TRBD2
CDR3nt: TGCGCCAGCAGCTTGGCAGCGGGAGCAATCCTCTCCTACGAGCAGTACTTC
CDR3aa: CASSLAAGAILSYEQYF

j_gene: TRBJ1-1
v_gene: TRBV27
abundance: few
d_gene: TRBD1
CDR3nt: TGTGCCAGCAGACAGGGGGTGTACACTGAAGCTTTCTTT
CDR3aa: CASRQGVYTEAFF

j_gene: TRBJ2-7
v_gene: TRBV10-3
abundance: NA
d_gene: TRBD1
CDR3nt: TGTGCCATCAGTGTCCCGGGACAGGGGACTAAAAACTACGAGCAGTACTTC
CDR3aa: CAISVPGQGTKNYEQYF

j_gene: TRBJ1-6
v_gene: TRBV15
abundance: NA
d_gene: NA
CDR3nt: TGTGCCACCAGCAGTGTTGGCAGGGCGAATTCACCCCTCCACTTT
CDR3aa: CATSSVGRANSPLHF

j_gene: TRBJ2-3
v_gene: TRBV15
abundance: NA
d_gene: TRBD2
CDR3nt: TGTGCCACCAGCCGGACTAGCGGGAGGGGTCCTCAACAGTATTTT
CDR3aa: CATSRTSGRGPQQYF

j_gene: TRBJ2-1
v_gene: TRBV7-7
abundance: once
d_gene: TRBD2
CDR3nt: TGTGCTAGCAGCCCTACTGGGTTAGCGGGAGTGGCTGAGCAGTTCTTC
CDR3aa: CASSPTGLAGVAEQFF

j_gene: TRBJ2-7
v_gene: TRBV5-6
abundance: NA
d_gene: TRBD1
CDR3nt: TGTGCCAGCAGCTTGGCCCTGGGACAGGCGAGCTACGAGCAGTACTTC
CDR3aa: CASSLALGQASYEQYF

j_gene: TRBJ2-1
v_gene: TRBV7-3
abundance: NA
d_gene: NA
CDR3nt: TGTGCCAGCAGCTTAACGTTCGGGGGGCGGGGTGAGCAGTTCTTC
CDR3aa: CASSLTFGGRGEQFF

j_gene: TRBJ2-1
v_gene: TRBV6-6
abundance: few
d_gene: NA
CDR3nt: TGTGCCAGCAGTTACGTGGGGGCTCATAGAAATGAGCAGTTCTTC
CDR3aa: CASSYVGAHRNEQFF

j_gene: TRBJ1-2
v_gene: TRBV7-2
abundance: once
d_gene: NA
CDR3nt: TGTGCCAGCAGCTCCCACGGGATATACTATGGCTACACCTTC
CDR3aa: CASSSHGIYYGYTF

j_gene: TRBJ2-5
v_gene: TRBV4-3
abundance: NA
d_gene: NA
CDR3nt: TGCGCCAGCAGCCAGGGAAGGACATCGTACCAAGAGACCCAGTACTTC
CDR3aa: CASSQGRTSYQETQYF

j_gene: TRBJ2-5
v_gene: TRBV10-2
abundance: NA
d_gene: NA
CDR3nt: TGCGCCAGCAGGAGGACTCAAGAGACCCAGTACTTC
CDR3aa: CASRRTQETQYF

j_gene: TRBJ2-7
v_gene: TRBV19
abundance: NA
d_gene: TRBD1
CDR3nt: TGTGCCAGTACCTTATCAGGGGGCTTTGGTTACGAGCAGTACTTC
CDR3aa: CASTLSGGFGYEQYF

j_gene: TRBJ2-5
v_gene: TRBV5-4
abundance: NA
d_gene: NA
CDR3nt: TGTGCCAGCAGCTCTCAAGAGACCCAGTACTTC
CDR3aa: CASSSQETQYF

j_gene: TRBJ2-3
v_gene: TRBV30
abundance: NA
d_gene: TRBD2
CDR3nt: TGTGTCTGCAGCGGGGGGGCGGTAGATACGCAGTATTTT
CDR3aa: CVCSGGAVDTQYF

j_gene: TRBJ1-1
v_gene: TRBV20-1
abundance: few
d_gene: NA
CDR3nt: TGCAGTGCTAGAGATCGTACTGAAGCTTTCTTT
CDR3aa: CSARDRTEAFF

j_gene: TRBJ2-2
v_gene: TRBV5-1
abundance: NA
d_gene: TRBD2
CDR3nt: TGCGCCAGCAGCTGGAGCGGGGGAAACACCGGGGAGCTGTTTTTT
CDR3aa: CASSWSGGNTGELFF

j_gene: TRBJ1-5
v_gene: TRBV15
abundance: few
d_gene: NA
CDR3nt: TGTGCCACCAGCAGAGAAGGTGACGCCGCGGGGCCCCAGCATTTT
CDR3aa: CATSREGDAAGPQHF

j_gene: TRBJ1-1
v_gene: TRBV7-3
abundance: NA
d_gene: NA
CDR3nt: TGTGCCAGCAGCTTAATACCGGAACCGGGGGGGAGAGGCACTGAAGCTTTCTTT
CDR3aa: CASSLIPEPGGRGTEAFF

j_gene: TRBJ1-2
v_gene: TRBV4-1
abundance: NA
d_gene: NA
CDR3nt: TGCGCCAGCAGCGAGCGGCAGGGACTTTTAGAACGCTACACCTTC
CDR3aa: CASSERQGLLERYTF

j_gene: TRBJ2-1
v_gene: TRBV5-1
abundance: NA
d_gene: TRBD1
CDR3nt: TGCGCCAGCAGCTTAGGGACAGGGGCGTCCTACAATGAGCAGTTCTTC
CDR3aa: CASSLGTGASYNEQFF